This entry concerns a single T cell receptor beta chain. Antigen unknown. TCRdb processed the reads anew with MiXCR; each CDR3 protein has one entry. Here the sample spans approximately 730,000 distinct CDR3 sequences, 30% to 35% being singletons. These data are taken from a study of T cell repertoires in cytomegalovirus infection. On the study more broadly: Recently described HLA-C-restricted plus well-studied HLA-B-restricted CMV epitopes were used. CMV infection plus the matching HLA type was flagged by public TCR beta signatures. The study, taken as a whole, reports: Cumulative frequency of public TCR beta families picked out carriers of CMV plus the relevant HLA. The response measured ex vivo was dominated by TCR beta clonotypes (HLA-C-restricted and CMV-specific).

CDR1 MNHEY and CDR2 SVGAGI come from the germline V gene. The germline V and J ends were trimmed by 10 bases and 8 bases, with 9 bases remaining between them. This CDR3 is 10 amino acids long. This sequence joins TRBV6-5 and TRBJ2-1; D call uncertain. Sequencing was performed on cultured PBMCs, taken from culture after CMV antigen stimulation. This sequence originates from a human donor in good health (CMV status not recorded). Some clones in this sample may be carry-over from other donors' samples. CDR3 nucleotides: TGTGCCAAACCCGTCCATGAGCAGTTCTTC. Translated: CAKPVHEQFF.